The 10 T cell receptor beta chains given below trace back to one sample, sequenced in a study of OX40 agonist ivuxolimab in advanced cancers. The table came from immunoSEQ multiplex PCR; TCRdb's copy has only in-frame clones and leaves some out. Of around 80,000 clones listed, 70% to 85% are singletons. Sequences were derived from CD4+ or CD8+ T cells sorted from blood, sampled in a trial of the OX40 agonist ivuxolimab. The receptors shown here come from an adult with an advanced solid tumor such as melanoma, head and neck, liver or kidney cancer.

The sample holds a few counts of this clone. This chain uses TRBV10-3 with TRBJ2-7; 14 bases fit TRBD2. Germline CDR1 ENHRY, CDR2 SYGVKD. V shed 6 bases and J 4 bases; nucleotides not matched to a gene: 8. The CDR3 is 16 amino acids. The CDR3 DNA reads TGTGCCATCAGCCAGAGGGGACTAGCGGGAGTTTACGAGCAGTACTTC. The encoded protein is CAISQRGLAGVYEQYF.

The V gene is TRBV7-6, the J gene TRBJ1-2, with D possibly matching TRBD1 (6 bases). The V end was cut by 1 base, the J end by 9 bases, with 12 bases between. The CDR3 runs 13 residues. The germline V gene has CDR1 SGHVS and CDR2 FNYEAQ. The CDR3 region has the DNA TGTGCCAGCAGCTTAGGCGCAACAGGGAGCTACACCTTC. The encoded protein is CASSLGATGSYTF.

The chain carries TRBV6-5 and TRBJ1-2; no clear D. Per the germline V gene, CDR1 is MNHEY and CDR2 is SVGAGI. The V and J ends lost 6 bases and 6 bases respectively, with 8 bases between them. The CDR3 length is 11 residues. The chain's CDR3 is CASRGGDGYTF. CDR3 DNA sequence: TGTGCCAGCAGGGGCGGCGATGGCTACACCTTC.

The CDR3 DNA sequence: TGTGCCAGCAGCACCGGGACGACCAACGATGAGCAGTTCTTC. Residues: CASSTGTTNDEQFF. This sequence joins TRBV5-4 and TRBJ2-1, with D perhaps given as TRBD1 or TRBD2 (5 bases each). Trimming removed 4 bases at V and 8 bases at J, with 16 bases between. The CDR3 is 14 amino acids. Germline V gene data show CDR1 as SGHNT and CDR2 as YYREEE (reference sequence).

J is TRBJ1-2 and V is TRBV6-1; a possible D gene is TRBD1 (5 bases). V gave up 7 bases and J gave up 6 bases, with 18 bases separating them. The CDR3 has 14 amino acids. Per the germline V gene, CDR1 is MNHNS and CDR2 is SASEGT. The CDR3: CASTIGGRMDGYTF. CDR3 nucleotides: TGTGCCAGCACCATCGGGGGAAGAATGGATGGCTACACCTTC.

The rearrangement uses TRBV7-2 and TRBJ2-7; 8 bases are shared with TRBD1. This CDR3 spans 15 amino acids. Germline values: CDR1 SGHTA, CDR2 FQGNSA. The J segment lost 2 bases and the V segment lost 4 bases, leaving 7 bases of the junction unmatched. CDR3 in DNA: TGTGCCAGCAGCTCCGGACAGGGTTCAACCTACGAGCAGTACTTC. Its protein is CASSSGQGSTYEQYF.

In nucleotides, the CDR3 is TGTGCCAGCAGCTTGGTGAGGGGCGCGGGCACTGAAGCTTTCTTT. It yields the protein CASSLVRGAGTEAFF. The J gene is TRBJ1-1, the V gene TRBV5-5; TRBD1 is a possible D gene (5 bases). The CDR3 is made up of 15 amino acids. The germline V and J ends were trimmed by 0 bases and 4 bases, with 13 bases remaining between them. Germline lookup yields CDR1 SGHKS and CDR2 YYEKEE (reference sequence).

V usage is TRBV19 and J usage is TRBJ1-2; D ambiguous. Per germline, CDR1 LNHDA and CDR2 SQIVND (reference sequence). Trimming took off 6 bases at V and 8 bases at J, with 16 bases between the two ends. This CDR3 region has 13 residues. CDR3 sequence (DNA): TGTGCCAGTAGCACCGGCCCCGGCAGAGGCTACACCTTC. Translated, it gives CASSTGPGRGYTF.

The V and J genes are TRBV5-8 and TRBJ1-2; D call uncertain. The CDR3 is made up of 13 amino acids. Trimming left V 7 bases short and J 4 bases short, with 14 bases between. From germline, CDR1 is SGHTS and CDR2 YDEGEE. The CDR3 region is CASHLGPSYGYTF. In DNA form, the CDR3 reads TGTGCCAGCCACTTGGGCCCCAGCTATGGCTACACCTTC.

In this sample, this clone turned up a few times. CDR3 bases: TGTGCCATCAGTGATGGGAACTGGAGACCTGAAGCTTTCTTT. It codes for CAISDGNWRPEAFF. The rearrangement joins TRBV10-3 to TRBJ1-1; unclear D gene. Germline assignment: CDR1 ENHRY and CDR2 SYGVKD. The length of the CDR3 is 14 residues. The V and J ends lost 3 bases and 6 bases respectively, with 14 bases between them.